Listed below are T cell receptor beta chains from one sample, sequenced in a study of CD4 and CD8 cells across lung adenocarcinoma regions. TCRdb reprocessed the PCR reads via MiXCR and lists one record per CDR3 protein. The table lists 9,500 to 15,000 distinct CDR3 sequences, 40% to 55% of them singletons. The sequencing input was CD8+ T cells from the margin of a lung tumor. These TCRs come from a female donor with lung adenocarcinoma. The CD4 and CD8 labels of this study may be unreliable. Each CDR3 is given with its conserved first and last residue. D genes are given only for firm matches. Clone size is not always given. Where it is, it says once, few, many or a class for expanded clones.

V gene: TRBV11-1
D gene: TRBD2
clone size: .
J gene: TRBJ2-4
CDR3 DNA: TGTGCCAGCAGCCCCCGGGGGGGGTCCAGACGCAAAAACATTCAGTATTTC
CDR3 protein: CASSPRGGSRRKNIQYF

V gene: TRBV6-1
D gene: TRBD2
clone size: .
J gene: TRBJ2-5
CDR3 DNA: TGTGCGGGCCGCGAGCGGGAATACAAAGACATCCAGTACTTC
CDR3 protein: CAGREREYKDIQYF

V gene: TRBV25-1
D gene: .
clone size: .
J gene: TRBJ2-3
CDR3 DNA: TGTGCCAGCAGTCCCCTCGGACAGTCCTCCTGCACCGATGAGCAGTATTTT
CDR3 protein: CASSPLGQSSCTDEQYF

V gene: TRBV6-1
D gene: TRBD1
clone size: .
J gene: TRBJ2-5
CDR3 DNA: TGTGCCACAATACGGGACAGCAAACAAGAGACCCAGTACTTC
CDR3 protein: CATIRDSKQETQYF

V gene: TRBV27
D gene: .
clone size: .
J gene: TRBJ2-1
CDR3 DNA: TGTGCCAGCAGTTTATTCGGGAGTGCTGAGCAGTTCTTC
CDR3 protein: CASSLFGSAEQFF

V gene: TRBV6-5
D gene: .
clone size: few
J gene: TRBJ2-1
CDR3 DNA: TGTGCCAGCAGTTACTCGCGGGGCCCAAGCTCCTACAATGAGCAGTTCTTC
CDR3 protein: CASSYSRGPSSYNEQFF

V gene: TRBV6-1
D gene: TRBD2
clone size: .
J gene: TRBJ2-5
CDR3 DNA: TGTGCCAGCGGGACTAGCGGGGCGATAGAGACCCAGTACTTC
CDR3 protein: CASGTSGAIETQYF

V gene: TRBV12-3/TRBV12-4
D gene: .
clone size: medium-sized
J gene: TRBJ2-1
CDR3 DNA: TGTGCCAGCCCACCCAGGGTTAATGAGCAGTTCTTC
CDR3 protein: CASPPRVNEQFF

V gene: TRBV6-5
D gene: .
clone size: .
J gene: TRBJ2-7
CDR3 DNA: TGTGCCAGCAGTTCGATTATCCCGGCACGGTTGGCCAAAGATACGCAGTACTTC
CDR3 protein: CASSSIIPARLAKDTQYF

V gene: TRBV6-5
D gene: .
clone size: few
J gene: TRBJ2-7
CDR3 DNA: TGTGCCAGCAGTTACGCAGGATCCTACGAGCAGTACTTC
CDR3 protein: CASSYAGSYEQYF

V gene: TRBV6-1
D gene: TRBD1
clone size: .
J gene: TRBJ2-7
CDR3 DNA: TGTGCCAGCAGTGAAAGGACAGGGGTCTACGAGCAGTACTTC
CDR3 protein: CASSERTGVYEQYF

V gene: TRBV6-1
D gene: .
clone size: .
J gene: TRBJ2-3
CDR3 DNA: TGTGCCAGGAGTGAAGGAGCGCGGGGCCAAGAGACCCAGTACTTT
CDR3 protein: CARSEGARGQETQYF

V gene: TRBV27
D gene: TRBD1
clone size: once
J gene: TRBJ2-5
CDR3 DNA: TGTGCCAGCAGTCCCCGACAGGGCGAAGAGACCCAGTACTTC
CDR3 protein: CASSPRQGEETQYF

V gene: TRBV6-5
D gene: TRBD2
clone size: .
J gene: TRBJ2-1
CDR3 DNA: TGTGCCAGCAGCTTCTCCGGGGCTAGCGGCGATGAGCAGTTCTTC
CDR3 protein: CASSFSGASGDEQFF

V gene: TRBV6-1
D gene: .
clone size: .
J gene: TRBJ2-3
CDR3 DNA: TGTGCCTGCAGTGGGAGCGGGCACCCTGCCACAGATACCCAGTACTTT
CDR3 protein: CACSGSGHPATDTQYF

V gene: TRBV6-5
D gene: .
clone size: .
J gene: TRBJ2-3
CDR3 DNA: TGTGCCAGCAGTTACGGAGGGGGGAGGGCCGCAGATACGCAGTACTTT
CDR3 protein: CASSYGGGRAADTQYF